The source of this T cell receptor (beta chain) is a study of monozygotic twins with inflammatory bowel disease (dated 2019 in TCRdb). In terms of the full investigation: A total of 28 monozygotic twin pairs were included in the full study, comprising nine German pairs (four IBD-concordant, five IBD-discordant) and 19 IBD-discordant Danish pairs. The search for disease-associated traits relied mainly on comparing IBD patients with their genetically identical healthy co-twins within discordant pairs. Each individual had, on average, about 151 000 unique TCRalpha sequences and 181 000 unique TCRbeta sequences available for analysis. Study-wide conclusions, independent of this receptor: A decrease in TCRbeta repertoire diversity, as measured by inverse Simpson index, was observed in IBD patients compared with their healthy co-twins. Because patients were on differing immunosuppressive treatments, the repertoires may have picked up extra background noise and inter-individual variability. Repertoire similarity did not differ between concordant and discordant twins, which could be due to limited statistical power. No single strong signal or clonotype linked to IBD turned up in the results, so the idea that one exists was not supported. Different T cell subtypes could not be distinguished in the analysis. Fewer clonotypes were shared with other individuals by IBD patients than by healthy twins, most markedly in patients showing signs of disease activity.

From each donor, an approximately 2.5 ml peripheral blood sample was collected into PAXgene tubes and stored at -80 degrees C. Without any T cell sorting, total RNA was extracted from whole blood using the PAXgene blood miRNA kit on an automated QIAcube. Peripheral blood from monozygotic twin pairs, either concordant or discordant for inflammatory bowel disease, underwent deep TCRalpha and TCRbeta repertoire profiling that used unique molecular barcoding. Smoking habits were recorded for all twin pairs, and each individual was classified as a current, former or never smoker. Library preparation employed 5' RACE. Each TCR library was prepared from around 3,400 ng of total RNA. cDNA was synthesized with SMARTScribe reverse transcriptase in eight separate reactions per sample. Unique molecular identifiers containing a 6-nucleotide sample barcode were introduced through template switching during cDNA synthesis. TCRalpha and TCRbeta cDNA was amplified by two nested PCRs of about 15 and 9 cycles, with bead purification after each PCR. Before amplification, cDNA was treated with uracil DNA-glycosylase and purified using the QIAquick PCR purification kit. The second PCR was the step at which Illumina TruSeq-compatible adapters and sample-specific barcodes were added. Library quality and concentration were checked on TapeStation and Qubit, and libraries were pooled at about 5 ng each. Pooled libraries were sequenced on an Illumina HiSeq2500 single-index Rapid Run with 2 x 100 bp reads and custom sequencing primers. The source study handled its data this way. MiGEC version 1.2.6 was used for UMI-based consensus assembly to correct PCR and sequencing errors. MiXCR version 2.1.1 was used to carry out V(D)J alignment, clonotype assembly and CDR3 extraction. Gene usage, clonotype sharing and MAIT/NKT TCR abundance were normalised by analysing the top 1000, 10 000 and 20 000 clonotypes per sample. After downsampling to 27 000 UMIs, diversity was calculated as the inverse Simpson index using the vegan R package. Paired Mann-Whitney U tests were applied to discordant twin pairs, and Benjamini-Hochberg correction was used for multiple testing. The reads went through TCRdb reprocessing, and each CDR3 protein sequence gets one entry with no DNA. The V and J calls here are based on TCRdb, not the publication. In this sample's table one finds a few hundred thousand distinct CDR3 sequences. Approximately 2.4% of the sample goes to the ten largest clones.

About this clonotype itself: It lacks a known antigen.

The sequencing input was blood. The source of this sequence is a human donor with ulcerative colitis or Crohn's disease, or a healthy co-twin of an affected twin (not recorded which).

The CDR3 corresponds to CASSPEAWGEQFF. The chain uses TRBV7-3 and TRBJ2-1; TCRdb indicates TRBD1, and absent DNA this call remains unverified. Per the germline V gene, SGHTA is the CDR1 and FQGTGA is the CDR2. The CDR3 has 13 amino acids, counting the end cysteine and phenylalanine. Only the protein sequence is given.